Given below is one T cell receptor (beta chain) in context. Its antigen is as yet unknown. At the Johns Hopkins FTIC core, DNA taken from cultured CD4+ T cells was sequenced by way of the Oncomine TCR Beta short-read assay. From the PCR reads, TCRdb called clonotypes with MiXCR, one entry per CDR3 protein. The table has about 25,000 distinct CDR3 sequences, 43% seen once; the top ten hold 7.2%. The sample comes from a study of vaccination and CD4 T cells after COVID-19. The CDR3 spans 13 residues. CDR1 is DFQATT, CDR2 SNEGSKA, per germline (reference sequence). With 1 base removed from V and 7 bases from J, the gap between germline ends came to 13 bases. Treatment described: roughly 11-day PBMC culture with coronavirus spike peptide pools or control peptides (ViraFEST assay). Positive PCR tests were logged from March through December 2020, ahead of US Alpha, Beta and Delta variants.

The V call is TRBV20-1, the J call TRBJ1-1; D is possibly TRBD1 (5 bases). The sample taken for sequencing was CD4+ T cells from blood, cultured in vitro. This clonotype was obtained from a human donor who had recovered from COVID-19. The CDR3 DNA is TGCAGTGCTAGAGTTCCTGCAGGGCTTGAAGCTTTCTTT. The encoded protein is CSARVPAGLEAFF.